Below, 17 T cell receptor beta chains from the same sample are listed, as sequenced in a study of OX40 agonist ivuxolimab in advanced cancers. Using immunoSEQ multiplex PCR, the repertoire was profiled, and TCRdb retains in-frame clones only, with some absent. The sample consists of approximately 89,000 clones, about 91% of them appearing once. Material: CD4+ or CD8+ T cells sorted from blood, obtained in a trial of the OX40 agonist ivuxolimab. These receptors were taken from an adult with an advanced solid tumor such as melanoma, head and neck, liver or kidney cancer.

The CDR3 sequence: CATSSGNSGRSYEQFF. CDR3 nucleotide sequence: TGTGCCACCAGCAGTGGCAATAGCGGGAGGTCCTACGAGCAGTTCTTC. V is TRBV15 and J is TRBJ2-1; 10 bases are a match to TRBD2. CDR1 and CDR2 (germline): LNHNV, YYDKDF (reference sequence). The CDR3 is 16 residues long. With 3 bases clipped from V and 10 bases from J, the junction kept 12 bases outside the gene matches.

The chain couples TRBV5-1 to TRBJ1-4; a possible D gene is TRBD1 (5 bases). CDR3 length: 13 residues. Germline-derived CDR1 and CDR2 are SGHRS and YFSETQ. Trimming took off 7 bases at V and 13 bases at J, with 20 bases between the two ends. The CDR3: CASGPDNGYSLFF. The CDR3 nucleotides are TGCGCCAGCGGGCCGGACAACGGATACTCACTGTTTTTT. Filled out from reference TRBV5-1 and TRBJ1-4, the complete variable domain reads KAGVTQTPRYLIKTRGQQVTLSCSPISGHRSVSWYQQTPGQGLQFLFEYFSETQRNKGNFPGRFSGRQFSNSRSEMNVSTLELGDSALYLCASGPDNGYSLFFGSGTQLSVL.

The chain recombines TRBV28 with TRBJ1-2; possibly TRBD1 for D (5 bases). V was trimmed by 5 bases and J by 5 bases, leaving 12 bases between them. The CDR3 consists of 13 residues. From germline, CDR1 is MDHEN and CDR2 SYDVKM. CDR3 sequence: CASSQAGGYGYTF. Here the CDR3 DNA reads TGTGCCAGCAGTCAGGCGGGGGGTTATGGCTACACCTTC.

The V gene is TRBV7-2, the J gene TRBJ1-1; tentative D call: TRBD1 (6 bases). Germline V gene lookup returns CDR1 SGHTA and CDR2 FQGNSA. Trimming cost V 4 bases and J 4 bases, with 13 bases left between them. This CDR3 is built from 14 residues. The CDR3 bases are TGTGCCAGCAGCTCTGGCAGGGGCTCCACTGAAGCTTTCTTT. Its translation is CASSSGRGSTEAFF.

This chain joins TRBV5-1 and TRBJ1-5; no reliable D call. This CDR3 has 17 amino acids. The V gene's germline CDR1 is SGHRS and CDR2 YFSETQ. V was cut by 4 bases and J by 1 base, with 18 bases left in between. The CDR3 here is CASSHYPAAGSNQPQHF. CDR3 nucleotides: TGCGCCAGCAGCCATTACCCCGCGGCAGGCAGCAATCAGCCCCAGCATTTT.

The rearrangement links TRBV5-1 to TRBJ2-5; 7 bases are shared with TRBD2. The tail of the sequence fits TRBJ2-7 better, so the J call may be wrong. CDR3 size: 14 residues. CDR1 and CDR2 (germline): SGHRS, YFSETQ. In DNA form, the CDR3 reads TGCGCCAGCAGCGTGAGCGGGACCTCCTACGAGCAGTACTTC. Encoded protein: CASSVSGTSYEQYF.

In regard to this clone: The junction does not match germline at one end; this may be a read error. The J gene is TRBJ2-1, the V gene TRBV7-7, with 7 bases aligning to TRBD2. The V gene's germline CDR1 is SSHAT and CDR2 FNYEAQ (reference sequence). CDR3 length equals 16 residues. CDR3 nucleotides: TGTGCTAGCAGCTTAAGGGCCGGGACTACCTCCCGGGAGCAGTTCTTC. This sequence encodes CASSLRAGTTSREQFF.

This chain joins TRBV20-1 and TRBJ2-3; D is undetermined. Deletions cut 0 bases from V and 5 bases from J, with 3 bases between. CDR1 and CDR2 from the germline V gene are DFQATT and SNEGSKA (reference sequence). This CDR3 contains 11 residues. Here the CDR3 reads CSARDVDTQYF. DNA of the CDR3: TGCAGTGCTAGAGATGTAGATACGCAGTATTTT.

This clone was picked up one time. V is TRBV2 and J is TRBJ2-1, with TRBD1 identical over 10 bases. The CDR3 sequence is 15 residues long. The ends lost 6 bases at V and 4 bases at J; junction bases unmatched: 6. Per germline, CDR1 SNHLY and CDR2 FYNNEI. CDR3 nucleotide sequence: TGTGCCAGCAGGGCCGGGACAGGGGTTTACAATGAGCAGTTCTTC. Protein: CASRAGTGVYNEQFF.

The chain uses TRBV11-2 and TRBJ2-1; 11 nucleotides line up with TRBD2. Per germline, CDR1 SGHAT and CDR2 FQNNGV. The CDR3 is 14 residues long. V shed 7 bases and J 5 bases; nucleotides not matched to a gene: 4. In DNA, the CDR3 is TGTGCCAGCAACCGACTAGCGGGAAACAATGAGCAGTTCTTC. As protein: CASNRLAGNNEQFF.

This chain uses TRBV5-6 with TRBJ1-2; D not certain. The CDR3 contains 13 residues. Germline V gene sequence: CDR1 SGHDT, CDR2 YYEEEE. Trimming removed 2 bases from V and 8 bases from J, with 13 bases in between. The DNA for the CDR3 is TGTGCCAGCAGCTTTTCGGGATTCGGGGGCTACACCTTC. Its protein product is CASSFSGFGGYTF.

The chain links TRBV7-2 to TRBJ2-5; the match to TRBD2 covers 8 bases. The germline gives CDR1 SGHTA, CDR2 FQGNSA. With V trimmed by 6 bases and J by 7 bases, 19 bases remained unmatched. The CDR3 loop spans 17 amino acids. This chain's CDR3 is CASRSPLRDGRAGTQYF. In DNA form, the CDR3 reads TGTGCCAGCAGGTCCCCCTTACGCGACGGGAGGGCCGGGACCCAGTACTTC.

The chain combines TRBV9 with TRBJ2-5; D tentatively fits TRBD1 or TRBD2 (5 bases each). Germline V CDR1 and CDR2: SGDLS, YYNGEE. The CDR3 is 15 amino acids. The germline V and J ends were trimmed by 4 bases and 5 bases, with 18 bases remaining between them. The CDR3 sequence is CASSFRGTRYETQYF. CDR3 bases: TGTGCCAGCAGCTTCCGGGGCACCCGCTACGAGACCCAGTACTTC.

CDR3 nucleotides: TGTGCCTGGCAACAGGGCGGTCAGCCCCAGCATTTT. Translation gives CAWQQGGQPQHF. This chain joins TRBV30 and TRBJ1-5, with a possible D match to TRBD1 (6 bases). The length of the CDR3 is 12 residues. Trimming pared 5 bases from V and 6 bases from J, leaving 11 bases between. Germline V gene lookup returns CDR1 GTSNPN and CDR2 SVGIG (reference sequence).

The chain carries TRBV2 and TRBJ2-2; 8 bases align to TRBD1. The trim removed 5 bases at V and 3 bases at J, leaving 5 bases unmatched. The length of the CDR3 is 15 residues. Per germline, CDR1 SNHLY and CDR2 FYNNEI. CDR3 region: CASSRTGRDTGELFF. CDR3 in DNA: TGTGCCAGCAGTCGGACAGGGAGAGACACCGGGGAGCTGTTTTTT.

Only one count was recorded for this clone. The genes are TRBV7-9 and TRBJ2-5; D possibly corresponds to TRBD2 (6 bases). V was pared by 0 bases and J by 4 bases, with 6 bases between. Germline V CDR1 and CDR2: SEHNR, FQNEAQ (reference sequence). The CDR3 totals 13 residues. CDR3 nucleotides: TGTGCCAGCAGCTTAGCAGCGGGAGAGACCCAGTACTTC. It yields the protein CASSLAAGETQYF.

This clone was observed a few times. The V and J genes are TRBV6-5 and TRBJ1-2, with D possibly TRBD1 on 5 matching bases. The CDR3 sequence is 15 residues long. V lost 6 bases to trimming and J lost 8 bases, with 22 bases between them. CDR1 MNHEY and CDR2 SVGAGI come from the germline V gene. DNA for the CDR3: TGTGCCAGCAGCCCGGAAGGGACTACACTGCGAGGCTACACCTTC. Protein: CASSPEGTTLRGYTF.